Listed below are T cell receptor beta chains from one sample, sequenced in a study of blood T cell repertoires in COVID-19. Clones were read by immunoSEQ multiplex PCR, and TCRdb kept only the in-frame ones, dropping some. The data contain 300,000 to 400,000 clones, 80% to 90% of them singletons. The sequenced sample consisted of peripheral blood. The source of these receptors is a man in his forties or fifties with active or convalescent COVID-19. The CDR3 runs from the conserved cysteine through the conserved F or W. Fields, in order: V gene, J gene, CDR3 protein.

TRBV6-5,TRBJ2-2,CASSYRQTRSTGELFF
TRBV5-1,TRBJ1-2,CASSLTGGLNYGYTF
TRBV28,TRBJ2-1,CASSLSRGRQGPTEQFF
TRBV5-1,TRBJ2-1,CASSLVAGGFNEQFF
TRBV7-7,TRBJ2-5,CASSLRWGTGAETQYF
TRBV13,TRBJ2-7,CASSFGSEQYF
TRBV18,TRBJ2-1,CASSPETSGYNEQFF
TRBV2,TRBJ1-5,CASSPPNQPQHF
TRBV5-1,TRBJ1-1,CASSYLGTGIDTEAFF
TRBV7-9,TRBJ1-1,CASSPYPGTAEAFF
TRBV18,TRBJ2-1,CASSPGTLIYNEQFF
TRBV30,TRBJ1-2,CAWSVLDRVSGGYTF
TRBV30,TRBJ1-6,CAWAQGHYNSPLHF
TRBV5-1,TRBJ2-5,CASSLAGPFQETQYF
TRBV7-2,TRBJ2-1,CASSSNREPNEQFF
TRBV2,TRBJ2-1,CASSFGRQNEQFF
TRBV4-3,TRBJ2-3,CASSQDTGGFADTQYF
TRBV9,TRBJ1-5,CASSVGQGYQPQHF
TRBV5-1,TRBJ1-2,CASSIGQGADYGYTF
TRBV5-1,TRBJ1-2,CASSPSVGTSYGYTF
TRBV19,TRBJ1-2,CASTMGPDGYTF
TRBV10-3,TRBJ2-1,CAISPVAGEGYNEQFF
TRBV7-2,TRBJ2-7,CASSLGLAGPYEQYF
TRBV5-5,TRBJ2-3,CASSTGTGGNTQYF
TRBV4-1,TRBJ1-2,CASSQDPYYGYTF
TRBV18,TRBJ1-3,CASSLLSGNTIYF
TRBV12-3/TRBV12-4,TRBJ2-1,CASSFGGYNEQFF
TRBV19,TRBJ2-2,CASSMPDLGTGELFF
TRBV7-9,TRBJ1-4,CASSSPEGINEKLFF
TRBV7-8,TRBJ1-5,CASSPGTGNQPQHF
TRBV6-5,TRBJ1-3,CASEEGYGSGNTIYF
TRBV11-2,TRBJ2-1,CASSFRLADSYNEQFF
TRBV5-1,TRBJ1-3,CASSLGGGTGNTIYF
TRBV6-5,TRBJ1-1,CASHRDAEAFF
TRBV3-1/TRBV3-2,TRBJ1-1,CASSQPGQNFEAFF
TRBV4-3,TRBJ1-1,CASSLRPERLVF
TRBV5-5,TRBJ2-2,CASSPTGASSTGELFF
TRBV5-1,TRBJ1-4,CASSLQATNEKLFF
TRBV30,TRBJ1-1,CAWSVVGGAKAFF
TRBV11-2,TRBJ2-7,CASSRGELYSYEQYF
TRBV6-5,TRBJ2-2,CASGLQDNTGELFF
TRBV13,TRBJ2-1,CASSRRDSRNEQFF
TRBV4-3,TRBJ1-5,CASSQGPGQGDNQPQHF